The 18 T cell receptor beta chains below come from one sample, sequenced in a study of cytomegalovirus exposure and HLA in healthy donors. With 60 Vbeta and 13 Jbeta primers, the PCR was carried out. Data came from immunoSEQ multiplex PCR; TCRdb stores just in-frame clones and leaves some out. The sample records 160,000 or so clones, about 80% being singletons. The material sequenced was PBMCs. The receptors here all came from a man aged 25 to 45 in good health and CMV-seropositive.

V is TRBV7-9 and J is TRBJ1-2; 9 bases line up with TRBD1. Looked up from germline, CDR1 is SEHNR and CDR2 is FQNEAQ (reference sequence). CDR3 length equals 13 residues. V trimming: 2 bases; J trimming: 6 bases; junction bases outside the gene matches: 1. DNA of the CDR3: TGTGCCAGCAGCTTACGGACAGGGGATGGCTACACCTTC. As protein: CASSLRTGDGYTF.

The chain joins TRBV29-1 to TRBJ2-3; D ambiguous. Trimming cost V 4 bases and J 4 bases, with 6 bases left between them. The V gene's germline CDR1 is SQVTM and CDR2 ANQGSEA. The CDR3 runs to 11 residues. The DNA for the CDR3 is TGCAGCGTTGGAGTTCCAGATACGCAGTATTTT. As protein: CSVGVPDTQYF.

The chain carries TRBV5-1 and TRBJ2-7, with D unclear. Germline-derived CDR1 and CDR2 are SGHRS and YFSETQ. V dropped 0 bases and J dropped 2 bases, with 9 bases sitting between them. This CDR3 is built from 14 residues. CDR3 sequence reads: CASSLVGQAYEQYF. The DNA for the CDR3 is TGCGCCAGCAGCTTGGTCGGCCAGGCCTACGAGCAGTACTTC.

The CDR3 loop is CASSQDSEKLFF. CDR3 nucleotide sequence: TGCGCCAGCAGCCAAGATAGTGAAAAACTGTTTTTT. This rearrangement joins TRBV4-1 to TRBJ1-4; no clear D gene. Germline CDR1 and CDR2: MGHRA and YSYEKL. Between the trimmed V and J ends, which lost 0 bases and 7 bases, there was a span of 3 bases. The CDR3 sequence is 12 residues long.

On this clone itself: Sequence at one end of the junction differs from germline and may be a read error. V usage is TRBV19 and J usage is TRBJ2-2, with 11 bases fitting TRBD2. The CDR3 spans 15 residues. CDR1 LNHDA and CDR2 SQIVND come from the germline V gene (reference sequence). The DNA of the CDR3 is TGTGCCAGTAGCCGACTAGCGGGGCTGGCCGGAGAGCTGTTTTTT. It translates to CASSRLAGLAGELFF.

The chain couples TRBV5-1 to TRBJ2-3, with TRBD2 identical over 11 bases. This CDR3 is 16 amino acids long. The V gene's germline CDR1 is SGHRS and CDR2 YFSETQ. V shed 7 bases and J 3 bases; nucleotides not matched to a gene: 10. In nucleotides, the CDR3 is TGCGCCAGCTCCTGGGGTAGCGGGGGGGCTACAGATACGCAGTATTTT. Encoded protein: CASSWGSGGATDTQYF.

This sequence joins TRBV7-3 and TRBJ2-1; D gene ambiguous. Germline lookup yields CDR1 SGHTA and CDR2 FQGTGA. The CDR3 spans 11 residues. The ends were cut back, 5 bases at V and 5 bases at J, with 4 bases in the middle. The CDR3 region has the DNA TGTGCCAGCAGCCAGGACAATGAGCAGTTCTTC. It translates to CASSQDNEQFF.

The chain links TRBV9 to TRBJ2-2; D gene ambiguous. CDR3 size: 15 residues. The V end was cut by 0 bases, the J end by 5 bases, with 11 bases between. Germline CDR1 SGDLS, CDR2 YYNGEE. This CDR3 is CASSVAPVLTGELFF. In DNA form, the CDR3 reads TGTGCCAGCAGCGTAGCCCCAGTCCTTACCGGGGAGCTGTTTTTT.

DNA of the CDR3: TGTGCCAGCAGCCTAGGGACAGGGCGTTTGGATTCACCCCTCCACTTT. Translation gives CASSLGTGRLDSPLHF. The chain uses TRBV7-9 and TRBJ1-6, with 9 bases matching TRBD1. In germline, CDR1 is SEHNR, CDR2 FQNEAQ (reference sequence). Trimming at V came to 5 bases and at J to 8 bases, leaving 10 bases not matched to a gene. The CDR3 is 16 residues long.

This rearrangement joins TRBV10-3 to TRBJ2-3, with D possibly TRBD1 on 5 matching bases. CDR3 length: 15 residues. V was pared by 3 bases and J by 1 base, with 11 bases between. Germline V gives CDR1 ENHRY, CDR2 SYGVKD. The CDR3 nucleotides are TGTGCCATCAGTGACCGACAGATAGGCACAGATACGCAGTATTTT. It yields the protein CAISDRQIGTDTQYF.

The chain carries TRBV5-6 and TRBJ2-7, with 9 bases matching TRBD1. V trimming: 4 bases; J trimming: 3 bases; junction bases outside the gene matches: 5. CDR1 SGHDT and CDR2 YYEEEE come from the germline V gene. The CDR3 runs to 14 residues. CDR3 coding DNA: TGTGCCAGCAGCGTATGGGACAGGGTCTACGAGCAGTACTTC. As protein: CASSVWDRVYEQYF.

The J gene is TRBJ2-7, the V gene TRBV2, with D possibly matching TRBD2 (6 bases). Germline-derived CDR1 and CDR2 are SNHLY and FYNNEI. Trimming removed 8 bases at V and 7 bases at J, with 18 bases between. The CDR3 is 13 residues long. Here the CDR3 reads CASDGQGAGEQYF. DNA of the CDR3: TGTGCCAGCGATGGGCAGGGCGCGGGGGAGCAGTACTTC.

The V call is TRBV6-4, the J call TRBJ2-7; 8 positions match TRBD1. Germline CDR1 and CDR2: MRHNA and SNTAGT. The CDR3 is 13 residues long. The V segment lost 3 bases and the J segment 3 bases; nucleotides outside the gene matches: 1. The DNA for the CDR3 is TGTGCCAGCAGTGAACAGGGGGGCTACGAGCAGTACTTC. This codes for CASSEQGGYEQYF.

This clone was detected only once. The J gene is TRBJ2-7, the V gene TRBV28; 12 nucleotides line up with TRBD2. Germline assignment: CDR1 MDHEN and CDR2 SYDVKM. V shed 3 bases and J 5 bases; nucleotides not matched to a gene: 5. The CDR3 is 15 amino acids. The CDR3 sequence: CASSFPSGGAHEQYF. The CDR3 bases are TGTGCCAGCAGTTTCCCTAGCGGGGGGGCCCACGAGCAGTACTTC.

The V gene is TRBV30, the J gene TRBJ2-7; D possibly corresponds to TRBD2 (6 bases). Trimming took off 0 bases at V and 6 bases at J, with 9 bases between the two ends. Germline V gives CDR1 GTSNPN, CDR2 SVGIG (reference sequence). The CDR3 spans 12 residues. The CDR3: CAWSVMGLEQYF. DNA for the CDR3: TGTGCCTGGAGTGTAATGGGACTCGAGCAGTACTTC.

The chain is built from TRBV5-4 and TRBJ1-2, with 7 bases matching TRBD1. CDR3 length: 12 amino acids. V was pared by 0 bases and J by 8 bases, with 1 base of the junction left unmatched. Per the germline V gene, CDR1 is SGHNT and CDR2 is YYREEE (reference sequence). The chain's CDR3 is CASSLGQGGYTF. In DNA, the CDR3 is TGTGCCAGCAGCTTGGGACAGGGAGGCTACACCTTC.

This chain links TRBV5-1 with TRBJ2-5, with D unresolved. Trimming stripped 3 bases from V and 5 bases from J, with 5 bases between. The CDR3 contains 11 residues. The V gene's germline CDR1 is SGHRS and CDR2 YFSETQ. CDR3: CASSSRETQYF. As DNA, the CDR3 is TGCGCCAGCAGCTCCAGGGAGACCCAGTACTTC.

CDR3 in DNA: TGTGCCAGCAGCTTAAATCAGGGCCACTCACCCCTCCACTTT. Its protein product is CASSLNQGHSPLHF. The chain joins TRBV7-3 to TRBJ1-6; maybe TRBD1 (5 bases). CDR1 is SGHTA, CDR2 FQGTGA, per germline. V lost 1 base and J lost 10, with 11 bases in between. The CDR3 is 14 residues long.